The 26 T cell receptor beta chains in this list originate from one sample, sequenced in a study of blood T cells in healthy people across ages. Alongside a J-beta primer mix, a sample-barcoded 5' primer served in a second PCR lasting roughly 7 to 12 cycles. TCRdb itself ran the 5' RACE reads through MiXCR, one entry per CDR3 protein. This sample has more than 1 million distinct CDR3 sequences, with 35% to 50% found just once. The specimen sequenced was blood. Source of these receptors: a woman aged 55 to 70 in good health.

The gene calls are TRBV6-5 and TRBJ1-2; 8 bases fit TRBD1. This CDR3 has 14 amino acids. V dropped 6 bases and J dropped 6; count of bases not matched to a gene: 9. Germline CDR1 MNHEY, CDR2 SVGAGI. CDR3 bases: TGTGCCAGCAGCTACATGACAGGGGATGATGGCTACACCTTC. Protein product: CASSYMTGDDGYTF.

The chain recombines TRBV12-3 or TRBV12-4 with TRBJ2-7; D is undetermined. The CDR3 runs 15 residues. The ends were cut back, 6 bases at V and 1 base at J, with 16 bases in the middle. The CDR3 coding sequence is TGTGCCAGCAGCCTACAGACGATACGGTCCTACGAGCAGTACTTC. It translates to CASSLQTIRSYEQYF.

This clonotype was detected ten times or more. The chain combines TRBV6-5 with TRBJ2-7; possible D gene TRBD1, 6 bases. Per the germline V gene, CDR1 is MNHEY and CDR2 is SVGAGI. The CDR3 consists of 15 residues. Trimming removed 0 bases from V and 3 bases from J, with 12 bases in between. The CDR3 region is CASSYSGEGGYEQYF. The CDR3, as DNA: TGTGCCAGCAGTTACTCGGGGGAAGGGGGCTACGAGCAGTACTTC.

The genes are TRBV7-2 and TRBJ2-1, with TRBD1 as a possible D gene (6 bases). The V gene's germline CDR1 is SGHTA and CDR2 FQGNSA. CDR3 length equals 15 residues. V lost 5 bases and J 6 bases, leaving 17 bases between the germline ends. As DNA, the CDR3 is TGTGCCAGCAGCCTCCAAAGGGGGAGAGGCAATGAGCAGTTCTTC. This codes for CASSLQRGRGNEQFF. The full variable domain, rest sourced from reference TRBV7-2 and TRBJ2-1, is GAGVSQSPSNKVTEKGKDVELRCDPISGHTALYWYRQSLGQGLEFLIYFQGNSAPDKSGLPSDRFSAERTGGSVSTLTIQRTQQEDSAVYLCASSLQRGRGNEQFFGPGTRLTVL.

V is TRBV12-3 or TRBV12-4 and J is TRBJ2-1, with D unresolved. V was clipped by 6 bases and J by 0 bases, with 12 bases between them. This CDR3 is 15 amino acids long. CDR3 residues: CASRPYQDSYNEQFF. The CDR3 nucleotides are TGTGCCAGCAGACCCTACCAGGACTCCTACAATGAGCAGTTCTTC.

This clonotype was found a few times. V gene TRBV10-3 combines with J gene TRBJ2-7; D remains unclear. This CDR3 has 12 amino acids. Germline V CDR1 and CDR2: ENHRY, SYGVKD. V lost 2 bases and J 6 bases, leaving 8 bases between the germline ends. CDR3 loop: CAISELMGEQYF. CDR3 sequence (DNA): TGTGCCATCAGTGAGCTGATGGGCGAGCAGTACTTC.

About this clonotype: At one end the junction does not follow the germline gene, possibly because of a read error. V usage is TRBV28 and J usage is TRBJ2-1; the D is unclear. Germline V lookup: CDR1 MDHEN, CDR2 SYDVKM. The length of the CDR3 is 12 residues. The CDR3 coding sequence is TGTGCCAGCAGCCCCACGGGCTTCGAGCGGTTCTTC. Protein sequence: CASSPTGFERFF.

A remark on this clonotype: This may come from a read error, since a much larger clone is one base off. The chain recombines TRBV7-9 with TRBJ2-7, with D perhaps assigned TRBD1 or TRBD2 (5 bases each). This CDR3 is built from 15 residues. V lost 5 bases to trimming and J lost 7 bases, with 21 bases between them. In germline, CDR1 is SEHNR, CDR2 FQNEAQ (reference sequence). The CDR3 protein is CASSPPGTQGGEQYF. The CDR3 bases are TGTGCCAGCAGCCCCCCCGGGACCCAGGGTGGAGAGCAGTACTTC.

Here the CDR3 DNA reads TGTGCCAGCAGCTTAGCCGGGGACAGGGACCACGAGCAGTACTTC. This sequence encodes CASSLAGDRDHEQYF. The chain is built from TRBV11-2 and TRBJ2-5, with 9 nucleotides matching TRBD1. The J call may be faulty, since TRBJ2-7 better matches the DNA end. Germline CDR1 SGHAT, CDR2 FQNNGV. The CDR3 spans 15 residues.

The gene calls are TRBV27 and TRBJ2-7, with a possible D match to TRBD1 (5 bases). Trimming shortened V by 5 bases and J by 2 bases, and 13 bases separated the two germline ends. The CDR3 spans 14 residues. Germline lookup yields CDR1 MNHEY and CDR2 SMNVEV (reference sequence). The CDR3 is CASSVRQSTYEQYF. The CDR3 coding sequence is TGTGCCAGCAGTGTACGACAGTCCACCTACGAGCAGTACTTC.

This clonotype was seen a few times. The chain is built from TRBV11-2 and TRBJ1-6, with D possibly being TRBD1 (5 bases). Germline-derived CDR1 and CDR2 are SGHAT and FQNNGV. V gave up 9 bases and J gave up 0 bases, with 12 bases separating them. This CDR3 spans 15 amino acids. In DNA form, the CDR3 reads TGTGCCAGTTCTGGGGACGCCTCCTATAATTCACCCCTCCACTTT. Translation: CASSGDASYNSPLHF.

This clonotype was counted many times. The chain joins TRBV10-3 to TRBJ2-7; 8 nucleotides align to TRBD2. This CDR3 contains 15 residues. Germline CDR1 is ENHRY and CDR2 is SYGVKD. The ends lost 2 bases at V and 3 bases at J; junction bases unmatched: 6. The CDR3 sequence is CAISENPGGGYEQYF. Written as DNA, the CDR3 is TGTGCCATCAGTGAGAACCCGGGAGGGGGCTACGAGCAGTACTTC.

The chain employs TRBV5-1 and TRBJ2-3, with TRBD1 identical over 8 bases. The length of the CDR3 is 15 residues. Germline V gene lookup returns CDR1 SGHRS and CDR2 YFSETQ. With 0 bases clipped from V and 5 bases from J, the junction kept 5 bases outside the gene matches. The CDR3 here is CASSLAQGAGDTQYF. The CDR3 nucleotides are TGCGCCAGCAGCTTGGCGCAGGGGGCGGGAGATACGCAGTATTTT.

The V and J genes are TRBV20-1 and TRBJ2-1, with D maybe TRBD2 (5 bases). The germline gives CDR1 DFQATT, CDR2 SNEGSKA (reference sequence). The length of the CDR3 is 17 residues. V lost 0 bases and J 12 bases, leaving 27 bases between the germline ends. The CDR3 loop is CSARDVAPRAAYEGQFF. As DNA, the CDR3 is TGCAGTGCTAGAGATGTAGCACCTAGGGCCGCTTACGAGGGGCAGTTCTTC.

V gene TRBV7-2 combines with J gene TRBJ2-7, with D perhaps TRBD1 or TRBD2 (5 bases each). Per germline, CDR1 SGHTA and CDR2 FQGNSA. The CDR3 is 14 amino acids. The V and J ends lost 7 bases and 3 bases respectively, with 16 bases between them. DNA of the CDR3: TGTGCCAGCACCGGGCGGGCAGGGAGCTACGAGCAGTACTTC. Its protein product is CASTGRAGSYEQYF.

For this clonotype: The junction departs from the called germline gene at one end, perhaps through a read error. This chain joins TRBV5-1 and TRBJ2-7; perhaps TRBD1 as D (7 bases). Germline-derived CDR1 and CDR2 are SGHRS and YFSETQ. This CDR3 region has 13 residues. In nucleotides, the CDR3 is TGCGCCAGCAGAACAGGGGACTCCTGCGAGCAGTACTTC. This codes for CASRTGDSCEQYF.

The V and J genes are TRBV7-9 and TRBJ2-4; possibly TRBD1 for D (6 bases). With the DNA end fitting TRBJ2-7 better, the J assignment may be wrong. Germline CDR1 is SEHNR and CDR2 is FQNEAQ (reference sequence). The CDR3 runs 16 residues. CDR3 loop: CASSNRDTINPDEQYF. As DNA, the CDR3 is TGTGCCAGCAGCAACCGGGACACAATCAACCCCGACGAGCAGTACTTC.

The V call is TRBV2, the J call TRBJ2-1; 12 nucleotides match TRBD2. The CDR3 extends over 16 amino acids. V dropped 6 bases and J dropped 2; count of bases not matched to a gene: 5. Germline CDR1 SNHLY, CDR2 FYNNEI. CDR3 loop: CASRIRTSGTYNEQFF. The CDR3 DNA reads TGTGCCAGCAGAATCAGGACTAGCGGGACCTACAATGAGCAGTTCTTC.

V and J are TRBV11-2 and TRBJ2-1; 7 positions agree with TRBD1. The CDR3 totals 16 residues. The J segment lost 5 bases and the V segment lost 5 bases, leaving 12 bases of the junction unmatched. CDR1 is SGHAT and CDR2 is FQNNGV in the germline V gene. The CDR3 loop is CASSDRQGRLDNEQFF. The CDR3 DNA follows: TGTGCCAGCAGCGATCGACAGGGAAGACTCGACAATGAGCAGTTCTTC.

This clonotype was found a few times. The V call is TRBV4-2, the J call TRBJ2-5; the D gene is possibly TRBD1 (5 bases). The length of the CDR3 is 19 residues. Between the trimmed V and J ends, which lost 0 bases and 3 bases, there was a span of 23 bases. Per the germline V gene, CDR1 is LGHNA and CDR2 is YNFKEQ. For the CDR3, the DNA is TGTGCCAGCAGCCAAGACAGGGCAGGGATCTGCGCCGAGGAAGAGACCCAGTACTTC. This encodes CASSQDRAGICAEEETQYF.

V and J are TRBV2 and TRBJ2-3; no reliable D call. The CDR3 is 10 residues long. V was pared by 10 bases and J by 6 bases, with 8 bases between. The germline V gene has CDR1 SNHLY and CDR2 FYNNEI. CDR3 coding DNA: TGTGCCACCCTGCTGGATACGCAGTATTTT. It translates to CATLLDTQYF.

The genes are TRBV10-3 and TRBJ2-3, with 9 bases lining up with TRBD2. The CDR3 is 15 amino acids. Trimming at V came to 5 bases and at J to 2 bases, leaving 5 bases not matched to a gene. Looked up from germline, CDR1 is ENHRY and CDR2 is SYGVKD. CDR3 loop: CAISSTSGYTDTQYF. The CDR3, as DNA: TGTGCCATCAGTTCGACTAGCGGCTACACAGATACGCAGTATTTT.

This clonotype was picked up a small number of times. The chain carries TRBV20-1 and TRBJ2-2; D remains unclear. CDR1 and CDR2 from the germline V gene are DFQATT and SNEGSKA (reference sequence). V lost 2 bases, J lost 0 bases, and 10 bases lay in between. The CDR3 totals 15 residues. This CDR3 is CSARPPNPNTGELFF. DNA for the CDR3: TGCAGTGCTAGACCTCCCAATCCGAACACCGGGGAGCTGTTTTTT.

This clonotype was counted between two and nine times. The junction and the germline gene differ at one end; a read error may be behind it. This rearrangement joins TRBV11-2 to TRBJ2-3; 12 bases are shared with TRBD2. Germline V gene sequence: CDR1 SGHAT, CDR2 FQNNGV. The CDR3 has 16 residues. The chain's CDR3 is CASSFLTSGSTDTQYF. CDR3 bases: TGTGCCAGCAGCTTTCTGACTAGCGGGAGCACGGATACGCAGTATTTT.

This chain connects TRBV7-9 to TRBJ2-1; 7 bases align to TRBD2. The assigned J gene may be wrong: the sequence end matches TRBJ2-7 better. Germline V gene lookup returns CDR1 SEHNR and CDR2 FQNEAQ (reference sequence). CDR3 length: 15 amino acids. DNA of the CDR3: TGTGCCAGCAGCATACCCGGGACTAACTACAATGAGCAGTACTTC. Translating gives CASSIPGTNYNEQYF.

This clonotype was counted ten times or more. CDR3 coding DNA: TGTGCCAGCAGTTTTCTCGACGAGCAGTACTTC. Its translation is CASSFLDEQYF. The rearrangement joins TRBV28 to TRBJ2-7; D unresolved. V was clipped by 3 bases and J by 5 bases, with 5 bases between them. From germline, CDR1 is MDHEN and CDR2 SYDVKM. The CDR3 contains 11 residues.